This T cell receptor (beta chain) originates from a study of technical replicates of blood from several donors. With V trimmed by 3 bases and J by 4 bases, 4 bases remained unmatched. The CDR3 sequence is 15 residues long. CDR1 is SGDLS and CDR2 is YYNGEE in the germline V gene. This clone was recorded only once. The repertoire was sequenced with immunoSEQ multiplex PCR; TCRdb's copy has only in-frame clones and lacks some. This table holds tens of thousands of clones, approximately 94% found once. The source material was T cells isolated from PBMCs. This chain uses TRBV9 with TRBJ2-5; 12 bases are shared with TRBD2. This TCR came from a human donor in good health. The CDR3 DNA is TGTGCCAGCAGCGCTCTAGCGGGAGGGAGAGAGACCCAGTACTTC. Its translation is CASSALAGGRETQYF.